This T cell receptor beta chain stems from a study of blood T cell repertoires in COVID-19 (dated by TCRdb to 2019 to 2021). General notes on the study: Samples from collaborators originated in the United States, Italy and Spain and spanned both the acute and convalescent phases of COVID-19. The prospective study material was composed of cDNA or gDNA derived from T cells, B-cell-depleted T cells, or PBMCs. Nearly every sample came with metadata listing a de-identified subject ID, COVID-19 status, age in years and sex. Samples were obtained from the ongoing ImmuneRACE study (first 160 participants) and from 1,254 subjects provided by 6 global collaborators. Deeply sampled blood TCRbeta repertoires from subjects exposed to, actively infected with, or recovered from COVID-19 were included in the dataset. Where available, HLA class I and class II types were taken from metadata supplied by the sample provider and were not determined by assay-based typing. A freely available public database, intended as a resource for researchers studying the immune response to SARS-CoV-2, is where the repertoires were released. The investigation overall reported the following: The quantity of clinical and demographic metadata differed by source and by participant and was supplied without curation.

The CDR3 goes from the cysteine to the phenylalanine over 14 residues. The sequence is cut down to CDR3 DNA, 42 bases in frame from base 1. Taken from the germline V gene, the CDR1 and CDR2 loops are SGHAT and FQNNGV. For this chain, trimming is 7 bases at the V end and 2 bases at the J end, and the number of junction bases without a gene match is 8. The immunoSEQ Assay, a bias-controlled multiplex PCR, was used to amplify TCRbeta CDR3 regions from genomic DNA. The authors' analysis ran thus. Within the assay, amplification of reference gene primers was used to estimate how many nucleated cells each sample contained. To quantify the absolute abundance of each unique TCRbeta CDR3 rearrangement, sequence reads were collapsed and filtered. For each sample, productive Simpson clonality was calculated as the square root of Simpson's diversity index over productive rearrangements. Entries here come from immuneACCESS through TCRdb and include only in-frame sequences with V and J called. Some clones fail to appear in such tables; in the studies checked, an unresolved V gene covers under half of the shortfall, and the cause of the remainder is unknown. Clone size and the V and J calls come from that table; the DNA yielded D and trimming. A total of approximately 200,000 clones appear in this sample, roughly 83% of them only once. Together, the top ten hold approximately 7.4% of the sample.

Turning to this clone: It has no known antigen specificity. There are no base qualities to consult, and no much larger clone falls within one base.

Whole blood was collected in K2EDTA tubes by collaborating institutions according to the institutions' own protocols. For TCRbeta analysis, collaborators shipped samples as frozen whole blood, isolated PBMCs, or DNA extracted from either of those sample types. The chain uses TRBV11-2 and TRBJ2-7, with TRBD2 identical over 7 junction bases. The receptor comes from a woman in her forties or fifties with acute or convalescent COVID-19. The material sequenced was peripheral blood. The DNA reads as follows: TGTGCCAGCACTACGGGCGGGGGTCCCTACGAGCAGTACTTC. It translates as CASTTGGGPYEQYF.